These 21 T cell receptor beta chains originate from one sample sequenced in a study of T-cell reconstitution after alpha-beta-depleted transplantation in children. Preparation of the TCRbeta library involved a method that used unique molecular identifiers. MiXCR was run by TCRdb on the PCR reads, yielding one entry per CDR3 protein. This table holds about 460,000 distinct CDR3 sequences, around 13% found once. The sequencing used PBMCs from the stem cell graft donor, collected from the stem cell graft. The receptor source for this set is a human donor who donated a stem cell graft to a child with combined immunodeficiency.

This clonotype was seen ten or more times. The chain uses TRBV29-1 and TRBJ2-2; maybe TRBD1 (6 bases). The V end was cut by 0 bases, the J end by 7 bases, with 18 bases between. The V gene's germline CDR1 is SQVTM and CDR2 ANQGSEA. The CDR3 is 16 amino acids. The CDR3 nucleotides read TGCAGCGTTGAAGAGTTGGAGACAGGAGCCTTCGGGGAGCTGTTTTTT. Translation: CSVEELETGAFGELFF.

The V call is TRBV29-1, the J call TRBJ2-7; TRBD1 is a possible D gene (5 bases). Germline CDR1 is SQVTM and CDR2 is ANQGSEA. The V end lost 4 bases, the J end lost 6 bases, and 16 bases lay between the germline ends. This CDR3 is built from 13 residues. The CDR3 sequence is CSVARQPLSEQYF. CDR3 DNA: TGCAGCGTTGCGAGACAGCCGCTTAGCGAGCAGTACTTC.

This clonotype has only a few counts. The V and J genes are TRBV6-6 and TRBJ2-3; the D is unclear. The CDR3 totals 12 residues. Germline V gives CDR1 MNHNY, CDR2 SVGAGI (reference sequence). V was pared by 8 bases and J by 1 base, with 7 bases between. The CDR3 DNA is TGTGCCAGCCTCACGGGCACAGATACGCAGTATTTT. Translating gives CASLTGTDTQYF.

The chain carries TRBV2 and TRBJ2-2; tentatively, D is TRBD1 (5 bases). The germline V gene encodes CDR1 SNHLY and CDR2 FYNNEI. The V gene lost 6 bases and the J gene lost 5 bases, with 13 bases spanning the gap. The CDR3 length is 14 residues. CDR3 in amino acids: CASRASTATGELFF. CDR3 nucleotides: TGTGCCAGCAGGGCATCGACAGCTACCGGGGAGCTGTTTTTT.

V and J are TRBV6-5 and TRBJ2-7; D is possibly TRBD1 (6 bases). From germline, CDR1 is MNHEY and CDR2 SVGAGI. The CDR3 has 14 amino acids. V shed 4 bases and J shed 4 bases, with 14 bases lying between them. As DNA, the CDR3 is TGTGCCAGCAGTTCGGACAGCGTACCTTACGAGCAGTACTTC. Translating it yields CASSSDSVPYEQYF.

V gene TRBV27 combines with J gene TRBJ2-4; possible D gene TRBD2, 6 bases. Trimming cost V 8 bases and J 0 bases, with 14 bases left between them. The CDR3 length is 15 residues. CDR1 is MNHEY and CDR2 is SMNVEV in the germline V gene (reference sequence). The CDR3 sequence: CASGSAGLAKNIQYF. The CDR3 DNA sequence: TGTGCCAGCGGGTCAGCGGGTCTAGCCAAAAACATTCAGTACTTC.

The chain joins TRBV5-1 to TRBJ1-2; possibly TRBD1 for D (5 bases). This CDR3 contains 15 residues. V dropped 4 bases and J dropped 5 bases, with 18 bases sitting between them. Germline CDR1 reads SGHRS; CDR2 reads YFSETQ. CDR3 region: CASSPREQDIYGYTF. The CDR3 DNA reads TGCGCCAGCAGCCCAAGAGAACAGGACATTTATGGCTACACCTTC. Filled out from reference TRBV5-1 and TRBJ1-2, the complete variable domain reads KAGVTQTPRYLIKTRGQQVTLSCSPISGHRSVSWYQQTPGQGLQFLFEYFSETQRNKGNFPGRFSGRQFSNSRSEMNVSTLELGDSALYLCASSPREQDIYGYTFGSGTRLTVV.

The chain uses TRBV12-3 or TRBV12-4 and TRBJ1-1; maybe TRBD1 (5 bases). The V end was cut by 3 bases, the J end by 6 bases, with 11 bases between. The CDR3 has 13 residues. CDR3 residues: CASSFVGVAEAFF. The CDR3 bases are TGTGCCAGCAGTTTCGTGGGGGTCGCTGAAGCTTTCTTT.

This clonotype has a count of ten or more. This chain joins TRBV9 and TRBJ2-3; no reliable D call. CDR1 and CDR2 from the germline V gene are SGDLS and YYNGEE. Trimming removed 4 bases from V and 2 bases from J, with 14 bases in between. This CDR3 has 15 residues. In DNA form, the CDR3 reads TGTGCCAGCAGCCCCACCGGGTCCTCCACAGATACGCAGTATTTT. Its translation: CASSPTGSSTDTQYF.

This clonotype showed up just a few times. The V gene is TRBV10-3, the J gene TRBJ2-2; the match to TRBD1 covers 10 bases. Germline-derived CDR1 and CDR2 are ENHRY and SYGVKD. Trimming at V came to 4 bases and at J to 5 bases, leaving 4 bases not matched to a gene. The CDR3 spans 15 residues. The CDR3 DNA reads as TGTGCCATCAGTGGGGACAGGGGTTGGACCGGGGAGCTGTTTTTT. Amino acid sequence: CAISGDRGWTGELFF.

The table lists this clonotype with many counts. CDR3 nucleotide sequence: TGCGCCAGCAGCCAAGTAAGCGGGAGTGAGGGCGAGCAGTACTTC. It is translated as CASSQVSGSEGEQYF. The rearrangement joins TRBV4-3 to TRBJ2-7; 8 bases line up with TRBD2. Germline V lookup: CDR1 LGHNA, CDR2 YSLEER. The V segment lost 1 base and the J segment 6 bases; nucleotides outside the gene matches: 8. The CDR3 loop spans 15 amino acids.

This clonotype was seen only a few times. The chain is built from TRBV12-3 or TRBV12-4 and TRBJ1-4, with a tentative D call TRBD1 (5 bases). Trimming left V 5 bases short and J 7 bases short, with 11 bases between. The CDR3 loop spans 13 amino acids. CDR3 bases: TGTGCCAGCAGTCGTAATCAGGGTGAAAAACTGTTTTTT. It translates to CASSRNQGEKLFF.

This clonotype was detected ten times or more. The chain combines TRBV12-3 or TRBV12-4 with TRBJ2-1; D gene uncertain. The CDR3 is made up of 11 amino acids. Trimming left V 6 bases short and J 9 bases short, with 9 bases between. The CDR3 region is CASRTDTEQFF. CDR3 nucleotides: TGTGCCAGCAGGACCGACACTGAGCAGTTCTTC.

This clonotype was observed a handful of times. The chain is built from TRBV7-9 and TRBJ2-5, with D uncertain. Trimming took 4 bases from V and 1 from J, leaving 4 bases between them. The CDR3 totals 12 residues. Germline CDR1 reads SEHNR; CDR2 reads FQNEAQ (reference sequence). CDR3 residues: CASSSAQETQYF. The CDR3 DNA sequence: TGTGCCAGCAGCTCCGCCCAAGAGACCCAGTACTTC.

In this sample, this clonotype turned up many times. The rearrangement links TRBV12-3 or TRBV12-4 to TRBJ2-5, with TRBD2 matching 9 bases. This CDR3 spans 13 amino acids. With 6 bases clipped from V and 3 bases from J, the junction kept 2 bases outside the gene matches. The CDR3 is CASRTSGKETQYF. The CDR3 coding sequence is TGTGCCAGCAGGACTAGCGGAAAAGAGACCCAGTACTTC.

The V and J genes are TRBV7-8 and TRBJ2-5; TRBD2 might be the D (6 bases). Germline assignment: CDR1 SGHVS and CDR2 FQNEAQ. V lost 5 bases and J 7 bases, leaving 17 bases between the germline ends. The CDR3 has 14 amino acids. The CDR3 here is CASSRAGPGGTQYF. The CDR3 nucleotides read TGTGCCAGCAGCCGCGCGGGGCCCGGCGGGACCCAGTACTTC.

This clonotype occurred many times. The genes are TRBV11-3 and TRBJ2-1; the match to TRBD1 covers 7 bases. The germline V gene encodes CDR1 SGHNT and CDR2 YENEEA. The CDR3 contains 12 residues. The ends lost 3 bases at V and 16 bases at J; junction bases unmatched: 9. CDR3 DNA sequence: TGTGCCAGCAGCTTGCCGGGGACAGCTTCTTTCTTC. Translating it yields CASSLPGTASFF.

Many counts were recorded for this clonotype. The rearrangement links TRBV27 to TRBJ2-3; TRBD2 matches 8 bases. The germline gives CDR1 MNHEY, CDR2 SMNVEV (reference sequence). Losses at the gene ends were 7 bases for V and 1 base for J; bases not matched to a gene: 1. This CDR3 contains 13 residues. The CDR3 sequence: CASTGGGTDTQYF. CDR3 in DNA: TGTGCCAGCACGGGGGGGGGCACAGATACGCAGTATTTT.

The chain combines TRBV3-1 with TRBJ2-1; D is ambiguous. V was pared by 4 bases and J by 8 bases, with 12 bases between. The CDR3 runs 13 residues. The germline CDR1 and CDR2 sequences are LGHDT and YNNKEL (reference sequence). The CDR3 loop reads CASSLTWFDEQFF. CDR3 DNA sequence: TGTGCCAGCAGCCTCACTTGGTTCGATGAGCAGTTCTTC.

The chain employs TRBV4-3 and TRBJ2-5, with 12 positions matching TRBD2. Germline V CDR1 and CDR2: LGHNA, YSLEER. This CDR3 comprises 16 residues. Germline trimming cut 1 base from V and 5 bases from J; bases unmatched to any gene: 5. This CDR3 reads CASSQGLAGVLETQYF. CDR3 nucleotide sequence: TGCGCCAGCAGCCAAGGACTAGCGGGAGTATTGGAGACCCAGTACTTC.

This clonotype was seen many times. This chain connects TRBV7-9 to TRBJ2-5; D is unresolved. Germline CDR1 and CDR2: SEHNR and FQNEAQ (reference sequence). V lost 5 bases and J 3 bases, leaving 10 bases between the germline ends. The CDR3 is made up of 13 amino acids. CDR3 bases: TGTGCCAGCAGCCCTAGTGAGGAAGAGACCCAGTACTTC. It translates to CASSPSEEETQYF.